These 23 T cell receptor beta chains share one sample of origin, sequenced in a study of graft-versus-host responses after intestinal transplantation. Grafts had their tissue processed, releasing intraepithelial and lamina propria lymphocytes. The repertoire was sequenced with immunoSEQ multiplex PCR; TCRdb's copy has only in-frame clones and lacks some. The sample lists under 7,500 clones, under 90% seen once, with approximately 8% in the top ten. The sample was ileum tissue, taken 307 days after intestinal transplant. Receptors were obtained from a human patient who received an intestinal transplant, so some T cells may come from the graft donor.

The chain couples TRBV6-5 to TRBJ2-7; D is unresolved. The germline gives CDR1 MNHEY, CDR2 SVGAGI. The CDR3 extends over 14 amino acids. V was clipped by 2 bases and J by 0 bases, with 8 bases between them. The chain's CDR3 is CASSYGRTSYEQYF. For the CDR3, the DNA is TGTGCCAGCAGTTACGGGCGGACCTCCTACGAGCAGTACTTC.

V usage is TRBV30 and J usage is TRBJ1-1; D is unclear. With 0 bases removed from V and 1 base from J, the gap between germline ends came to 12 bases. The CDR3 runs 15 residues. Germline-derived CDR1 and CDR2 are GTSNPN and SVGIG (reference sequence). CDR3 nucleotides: TGTGCCTGGAGTGTAAAAGGGAGTGGGAACACTGAAGCTTTCTTT. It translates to CAWSVKGSGNTEAFF. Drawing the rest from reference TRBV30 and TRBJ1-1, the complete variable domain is SQTIHQWPATLVQPVGSPLSLECTVEGTSNPNLYWYRQAAGRGLQLLFYSVGIGQISSEVPQNLSASRPQDRQFILSSKKLLLSDSGFYLCAWSVKGSGNTEAFFGQGTRLTVV.

The DNA of the CDR3 is TGTGCCAGCAGTGTGGGCGGGGGGGCCGGTGAGCAGTTCTTC. Its translation: CASSVGGGAGEQFF. This chain uses TRBV2 with TRBJ2-1, with TRBD2 matching over 9 bases. Germline V gives CDR1 SNHLY, CDR2 FYNNEI. V gave up 4 bases and J gave up 9 bases; unmatched junction bases: 7. This CDR3 comprises 14 residues.

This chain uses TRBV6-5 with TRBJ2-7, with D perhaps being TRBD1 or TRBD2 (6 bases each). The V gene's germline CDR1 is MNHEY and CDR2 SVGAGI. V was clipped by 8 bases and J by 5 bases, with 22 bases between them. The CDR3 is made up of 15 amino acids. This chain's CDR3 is CASGSHRDFINEQYF. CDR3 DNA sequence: TGTGCCAGCGGGTCTCACAGGGACTTTATAAACGAGCAGTACTTC.

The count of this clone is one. For the CDR3, the DNA is TGTGCCAGCAGTGAAAAAGGGGGCGGTTCAGACACCATATATTTT. This codes for CASSEKGGGSDTIYF. The chain joins TRBV6-1 to TRBJ1-3, with 7 bases fitting TRBD1. After removal of 2 bases from V and 8 bases from J, the junction contained 9 bases not matched to a gene. CDR3 size: 15 residues. Germline V lookup: CDR1 MNHNS, CDR2 SASEGT.

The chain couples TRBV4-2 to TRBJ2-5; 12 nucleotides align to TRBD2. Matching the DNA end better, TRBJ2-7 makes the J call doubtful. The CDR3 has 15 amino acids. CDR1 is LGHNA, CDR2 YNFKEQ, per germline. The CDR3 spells CASSQELAGGYEQYF. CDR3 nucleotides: TGTGCCAGCAGCCAAGAGCTAGCGGGAGGGTACGAGCAGTACTTC.

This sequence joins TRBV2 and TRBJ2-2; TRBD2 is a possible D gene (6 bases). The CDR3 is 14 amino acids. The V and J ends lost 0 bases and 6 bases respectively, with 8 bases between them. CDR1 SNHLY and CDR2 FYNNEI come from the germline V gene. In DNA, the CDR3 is TGTGCCAGCAGTGAAGCGGGGGGTGCCGGGGAGCTGTTTTTT. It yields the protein CASSEAGGAGELFF.

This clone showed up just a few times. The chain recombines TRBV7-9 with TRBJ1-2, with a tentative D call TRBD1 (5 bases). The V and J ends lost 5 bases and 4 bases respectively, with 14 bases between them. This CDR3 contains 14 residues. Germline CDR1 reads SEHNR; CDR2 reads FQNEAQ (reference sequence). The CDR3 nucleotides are TGTGCCAGCAGCCCAGACGGGGGGTCCTATGGCTACACCTTC. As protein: CASSPDGGSYGYTF.

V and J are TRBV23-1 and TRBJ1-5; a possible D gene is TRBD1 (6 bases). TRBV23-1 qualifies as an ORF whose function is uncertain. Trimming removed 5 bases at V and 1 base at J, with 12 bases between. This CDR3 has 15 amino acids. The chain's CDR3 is CASSSPGDSNQPQHF. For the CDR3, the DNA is TGCGCCAGCAGTTCTCCAGGGGACAGCAATCAGCCCCAGCATTTT.

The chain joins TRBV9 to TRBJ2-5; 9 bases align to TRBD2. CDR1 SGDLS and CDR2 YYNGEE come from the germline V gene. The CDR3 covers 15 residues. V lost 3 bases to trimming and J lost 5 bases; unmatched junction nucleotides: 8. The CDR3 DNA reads TGTGCCAGCAGCGGTAGCGGGAGCGGTGGTGAGACCCAGTACTTC. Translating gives CASSGSGSGGETQYF. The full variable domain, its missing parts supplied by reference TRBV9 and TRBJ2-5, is DSGVTQTPKHLITATGQRVTLRCSPRSGDLSVYWYQQSLDQGLQFLIQYYNGEERAKGNILERFSAQQFPDLHSELNLSSLELGDSALYFCASSGSGSGGETQYFGPGTRLLVL.

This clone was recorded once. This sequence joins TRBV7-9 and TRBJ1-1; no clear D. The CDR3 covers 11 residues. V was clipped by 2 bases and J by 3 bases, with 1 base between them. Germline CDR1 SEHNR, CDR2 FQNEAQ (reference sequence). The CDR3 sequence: CASSLHTEAFF. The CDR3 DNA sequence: TGTGCCAGCAGCTTACACACTGAAGCTTTCTTT.

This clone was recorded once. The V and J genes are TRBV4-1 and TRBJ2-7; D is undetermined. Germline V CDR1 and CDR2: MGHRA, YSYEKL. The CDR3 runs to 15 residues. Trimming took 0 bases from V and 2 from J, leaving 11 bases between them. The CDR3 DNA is TGCGCCAGCAGCCAAGAGCCCGCAGCCACCTACGAGCAGTACTTC. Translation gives CASSQEPAATYEQYF.

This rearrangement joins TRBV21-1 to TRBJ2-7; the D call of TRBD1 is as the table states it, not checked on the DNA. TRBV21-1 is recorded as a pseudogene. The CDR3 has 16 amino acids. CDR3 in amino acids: CASSRPGDRAVNEQYF. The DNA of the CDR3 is TGTGCCAGCAGCCGCCCGGGGGACAGGGCGGTCAACGAGCAGTACTTC.

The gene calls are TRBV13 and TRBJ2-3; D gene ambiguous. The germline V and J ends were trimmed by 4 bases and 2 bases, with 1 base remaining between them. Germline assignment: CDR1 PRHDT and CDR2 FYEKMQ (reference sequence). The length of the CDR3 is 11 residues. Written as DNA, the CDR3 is TGTGCCAGCAGCTACACAGATACGCAGTATTTT. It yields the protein CASSYTDTQYF.

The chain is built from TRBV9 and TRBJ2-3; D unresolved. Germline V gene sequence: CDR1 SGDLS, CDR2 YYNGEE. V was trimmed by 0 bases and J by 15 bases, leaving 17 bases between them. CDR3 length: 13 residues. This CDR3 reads CASSVDGSPVVYF. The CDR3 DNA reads TGTGCCAGCAGCGTAGACGGCTCCCCTGTCGTCTATTTT.

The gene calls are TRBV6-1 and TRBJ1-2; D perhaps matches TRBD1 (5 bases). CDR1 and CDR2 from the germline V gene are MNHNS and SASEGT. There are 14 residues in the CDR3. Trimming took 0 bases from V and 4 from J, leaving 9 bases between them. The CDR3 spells CASSEAGQGYGYTF. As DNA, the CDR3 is TGTGCCAGCAGTGAAGCGGGTCAGGGCTATGGCTACACCTTC.

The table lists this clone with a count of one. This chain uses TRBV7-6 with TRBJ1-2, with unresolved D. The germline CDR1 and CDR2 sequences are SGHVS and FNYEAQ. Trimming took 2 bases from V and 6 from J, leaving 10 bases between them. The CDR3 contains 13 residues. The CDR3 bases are TGTGCCAGCAGCTTAAATTATGGGGATGGCTACACCTTC. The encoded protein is CASSLNYGDGYTF.

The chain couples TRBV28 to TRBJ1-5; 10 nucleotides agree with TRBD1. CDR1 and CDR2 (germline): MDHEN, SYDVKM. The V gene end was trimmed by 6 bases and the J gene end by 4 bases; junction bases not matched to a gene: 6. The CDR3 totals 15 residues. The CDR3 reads CASSPTGGLNQPQHF. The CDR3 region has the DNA TGTGCCAGCAGCCCGACAGGGGGCTTAAATCAGCCCCAGCATTTT.

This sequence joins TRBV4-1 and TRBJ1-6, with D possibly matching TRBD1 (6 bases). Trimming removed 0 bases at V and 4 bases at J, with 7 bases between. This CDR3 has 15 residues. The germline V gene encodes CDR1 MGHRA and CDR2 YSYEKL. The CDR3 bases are TGCGCCAGCAGCCAAGATCAGGGGTATAATTCACCCCTCCACTTT. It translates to CASSQDQGYNSPLHF.

The CDR3 reads CASSYSGGAGDTQYF. CDR3 DNA: TGTGCCAGCAGTTATAGCGGGGGGGCAGGAGATACGCAGTATTTT. V and J are TRBV6-5 and TRBJ2-3; TRBD2 aligns across 11 bases. From germline, CDR1 is MNHEY and CDR2 SVGAGI. The CDR3 loop spans 15 amino acids. The trim removed 3 bases at V and 5 bases at J, leaving 4 bases unmatched.

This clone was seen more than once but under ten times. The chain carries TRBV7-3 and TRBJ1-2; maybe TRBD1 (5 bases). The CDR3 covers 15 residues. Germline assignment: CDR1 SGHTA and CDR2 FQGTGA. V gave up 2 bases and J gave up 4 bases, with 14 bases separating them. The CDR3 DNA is TGTGCCAGCAGCTTAGGCCCGGGACCCTCCTATGGCTACACCTTC. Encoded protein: CASSLGPGPSYGYTF.

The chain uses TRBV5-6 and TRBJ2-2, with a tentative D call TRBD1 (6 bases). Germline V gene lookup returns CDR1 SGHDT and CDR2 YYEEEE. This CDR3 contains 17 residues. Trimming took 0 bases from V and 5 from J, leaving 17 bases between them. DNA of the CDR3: TGTGCCAGCAGCTTGGAGAAGGACAGAAGAGGGACCGGGGAGCTGTTTTTT. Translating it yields CASSLEKDRRGTGELFF.

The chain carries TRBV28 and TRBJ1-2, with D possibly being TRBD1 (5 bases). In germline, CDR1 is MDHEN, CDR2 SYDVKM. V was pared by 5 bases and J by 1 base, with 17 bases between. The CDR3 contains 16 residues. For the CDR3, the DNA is TGTGCCAGCAGTCAGAGACAGTTACACTATAACTATGGCTACACCTTC. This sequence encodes CASSQRQLHYNYGYTF.